The source of this TCR beta chain is a study of shared clonotypes between healthy human individuals. The CD8 memory fraction combined CD45RO+ cells with TemRA cells (CCR7-negative CD45RA+). Trimming cost V 2 bases and J 7 bases; bases outside gene matches: 12. The V gene's germline CDR1 is KGHSH and CDR2 LQKENI. This CDR3 region has 16 residues. Study conclusions and caveats: Among non-shared clonotypes, generation probabilities were lower than among those shared by all four donors. Some naive CD4 clonotypes, roughly 5%, turned up in common across several donors. Donor clonotype sharing was expected to depend on sequencing depth.

Details on this clone: The antigen remains unidentified.

Profiled with immunoSEQ multiplex PCR; TCRdb holds only in-frame clones, not every one. The data contain approximately 640,000 clones, 90% of them singletons. This sequence originates from a young man in good health. Some clones in this sample may be carry-over from other donors' samples. Specimen: memory CD8+ T cells from PBMCs. As to subset: CD45RO+ cells pooled with CCR7-negative TemRA cells. This chain uses TRBV18 with TRBJ2-7; TRBD1 aligns across 9 bases. This CDR3 is CASSPAPGTGMREQYF. The CDR3 DNA sequence: TGTGCCAGCTCACCAGCCCCCGGGACAGGGATGCGAGAGCAGTACTTC.